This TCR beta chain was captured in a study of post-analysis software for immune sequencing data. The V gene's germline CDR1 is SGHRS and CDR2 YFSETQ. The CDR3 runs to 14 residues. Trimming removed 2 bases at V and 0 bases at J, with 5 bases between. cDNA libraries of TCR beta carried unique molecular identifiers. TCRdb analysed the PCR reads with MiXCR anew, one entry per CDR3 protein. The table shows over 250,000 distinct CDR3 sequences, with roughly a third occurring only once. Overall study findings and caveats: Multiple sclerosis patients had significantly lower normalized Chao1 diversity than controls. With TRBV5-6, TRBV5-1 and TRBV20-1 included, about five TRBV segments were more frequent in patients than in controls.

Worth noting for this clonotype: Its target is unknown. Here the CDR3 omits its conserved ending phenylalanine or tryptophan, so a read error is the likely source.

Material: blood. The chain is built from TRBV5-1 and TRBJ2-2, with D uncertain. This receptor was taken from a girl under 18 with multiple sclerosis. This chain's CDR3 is CASSFPANTGELFV. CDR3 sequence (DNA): TGCGCCAGCAGCTTTCCGGCGAACACCGGGGAGCTGTTTGTT.